The sequence of this TCR beta chain was determined in a study of blood T cell repertoires in COVID-19. Repertoires were generated with immunoSEQ multiplex PCR, while TCRdb's copy carries only in-frame clones and drops some. The sample contains 130,000 or so clones, around 89% of which appear only once. The germline gives CDR1 SEHNR, CDR2 FQNEAQ (reference sequence). Trimming left V 5 bases short and J 7 bases short, with 14 bases between. This CDR3 spans 13 amino acids. What was sequenced was peripheral blood. The TCR was taken from a man between 65 and 80 years old with active or convalescent COVID-19. This rearrangement joins TRBV7-9 to TRBJ2-5; possibly TRBD1 for D (5 bases). In nucleotides, the CDR3 is TGTGCCAGCAGCCCCCTCGGAAGGGGGACCCAGTACTTC. This encodes CASSPLGRGTQYF. The entire variable domain, with the rest obtained from reference TRBV7-9 and TRBJ2-5, is as follows: DTGVSQNPRHKITKRGQNVTFRCDPISEHNRLYWYRQTLGQGPEFLTYFQNEAQLEKSRLLSDRFSAERPKGSFSTLEIQRTEQGDSAMYLCASSPLGRGTQYFGPGTRLLVL.